This T cell receptor (beta chain) is drawn from a study of shared clonotypes between healthy human individuals. Study observations and caveats: Larger richness was generally estimated for naive than memory subsets. Shared clonotypes: about 5.3% naive CD4, about 3.5% naive CD8, 2.3% memory CD4, 0.4% memory CD8.

Remarks on this clone: Its antigen is unknown.

The assay was run at deep level. Profiling relied on immunoSEQ multiplex PCR, and the TCRdb table lists in-frame clones only, not all of them. The sample has more than 2 million clones; 85% to 95% are singletons. The V segment lost 6 bases and the J segment 7 bases; nucleotides outside the gene matches: 6. The CDR3 is 14 residues long. The germline gives CDR1 MNHNS, CDR2 SASEGT. The specimen sequenced was naive CD4+ T cells sorted from blood. Subset: CD45RA+ positively selected. This clonotype originated in a man younger than 30 in good health. The V gene is TRBV6-1, the J gene TRBJ1-2, with 12 bases lining up with TRBD1. The CDR3 DNA reads as TGTGCCAGCAGCGGCCGGGACAGGGGGCCTGGCTACACCTTC. Protein sequence: CASSGRDRGPGYTF.